The 9 T cell receptor beta chains below were found in one sample sequenced in a study of blood T cell repertoires in COVID-19. Measured with immunoSEQ multiplex PCR; TCRdb has only the in-frame clones, and not every one. The repertoire consists of some 190,000 clones, with 60% to 85% occurring once and the leading ten covering around 7.9%. Sequencing was performed on peripheral blood. Every receptor here comes from a woman in her forties or fifties with active or convalescent COVID-19.

This chain uses TRBV9 with TRBJ2-1; the D gene is possibly TRBD2 (6 bases). This CDR3 has 15 residues. Germline V gene sequence: CDR1 SGDLS, CDR2 YYNGEE. The V gene lost 2 bases and the J gene lost 6 bases, with 15 bases spanning the gap. This CDR3 is CASSVHGTPLNEQFF. As DNA, the CDR3 is TGTGCCAGCAGCGTCCACGGGACTCCCCTCAATGAGCAGTTCTTC.

This clone was detected only a few times. The J gene is TRBJ2-5, the V gene TRBV12-3 or TRBV12-4; 8 nucleotides align to TRBD1. The V segment lost 6 bases and the J segment 4 bases; nucleotides outside the gene matches: 4. CDR3 length: 13 amino acids. CDR3 region: CASSLDRGETQYF. CDR3 sequence (DNA): TGTGCCAGCAGCCTAGACAGGGGAGAGACCCAGTACTTC.

The rearrangement links TRBV6-2 or TRBV6-3 to TRBJ2-1, with TRBD2 matching over 7 bases. V shed 3 bases and J 2 bases; nucleotides not matched to a gene: 4. The germline V gene encodes CDR1 MNHEY and CDR2 SVGEGT. This CDR3 contains 15 residues. For the CDR3, the DNA is TGTGCCAGCAGTTATCAGAGCGGGGCCTACAATGAGCAGTTCTTC. This translates into CASSYQSGAYNEQFF.

The chain has TRBV10-3 and TRBJ2-7, with 10 positions matching TRBD2. The ends lost 6 bases at V and 7 bases at J; junction bases unmatched: 9. This CDR3 comprises 14 residues. Per germline, CDR1 ENHRY and CDR2 SYGVKD. CDR3 DNA sequence: TGTGCCATCAGGGGAGCGGGAGGGACGGGAGAGCAGTACTTC. Its translation is CAIRGAGGTGEQYF.

V usage is TRBV19 and J usage is TRBJ2-5; possible D gene TRBD2, 5 bases. The CDR3 has 13 amino acids. Per germline, CDR1 LNHDA and CDR2 SQIVND (reference sequence). V was cut by 4 bases and J by 2 bases, with 8 bases left in between. CDR3 nucleotide sequence: TGTGCCAGTAGTAGAGTAGCGCAAGAGACCCAGTACTTC. It yields the protein CASSRVAQETQYF.

This clone was found once. The chain joins TRBV6-1 to TRBJ2-7, with D possibly matching TRBD1 (6 bases). Trimming pared 7 bases from V and 4 bases from J, leaving 14 bases between. In germline, CDR1 is MNHNS, CDR2 SASEGT. The CDR3 loop spans 13 amino acids. CDR3 sequence (DNA): TGTGCCAGCATTGGCAGGGGTAGATACGAGCAGTACTTC. Amino acid sequence: CASIGRGRYEQYF.

This chain links TRBV27 with TRBJ1-1, with a tentative D call TRBD1 (6 bases). CDR1 is MNHEY, CDR2 SMNVEV, per germline (reference sequence). This CDR3 has 15 amino acids. V lost 1 base and J 4 bases, leaving 13 bases between the germline ends. Written as DNA, the CDR3 is TGTGCCAGCAGTTTATTTCCGGGACAAAGCACTGAAGCTTTCTTT. It yields the protein CASSLFPGQSTEAFF.

The chain combines TRBV6-5 with TRBJ2-1; 10 nucleotides match TRBD1. The germline V gene has CDR1 MNHEY and CDR2 SVGAGI. V was pared by 2 bases and J by 7 bases, with 2 bases of the junction left unmatched. CDR3 length equals 14 residues. The CDR3 DNA follows: TGTGCCAGCAGTTACGGGACAGGGGAGAATGAGCAGTTCTTC. This codes for CASSYGTGENEQFF.

In this sample, this clone turned up a few times. The chain employs TRBV15 and TRBJ1-5; 7 positions match TRBD1. With 5 bases clipped from V and 2 bases from J, the junction kept 9 bases outside the gene matches. The CDR3 is made up of 16 amino acids. In germline, CDR1 is LNHNV, CDR2 YYDKDF (reference sequence). The CDR3 sequence: CATSLTGDTGNQPQHF. For the CDR3, the DNA is TGTGCCACCAGCCTTACAGGGGATACTGGCAATCAGCCCCAGCATTTT. Supplemented by reference TRBV15 and TRBJ1-5, the full variable domain reads DAMVIQNPRYQVTQFGKPVTLSCSQTLNHNVMYWYQQKSSQAPKLLFHYYDKDFNNEADTPDNFQSRRPNTSFCFLDIRSPGLGDTAMYLCATSLTGDTGNQPQHFGDGTRLSIL.